The sample holds one count of the clone carrying this TCR beta chain. Its antigen is still unknown. TCRdb's table, derived via immunoSEQ multiplex PCR, lists solely in-frame clones and lacks some. The sample carries tens of thousands of clones, roughly 87% recorded once. Germline CDR1 MNHEY, CDR2 SMNVEV (reference sequence). Between the trimmed V and J ends, which lost 4 bases and 4 bases, there was a span of 17 bases. CDR3 length: 16 amino acids. The data were taken from a study of graft-versus-host responses after intestinal transplantation. Across the study: All recipients were transplanted with multivisceral, liver-intestinal, or isolated intestinal grafts.

Points from the study as a whole: Allografts of one patient group, those with graft-donor T cell macrochimerism, had high graft-versus-host to host-versus-graft clonal ratios.

The sequence was obtained from a human patient who received an intestinal transplant, so some T cells may come from the graft donor. Specimen: PBMCs, collected about 1,000 days after transplant. This sequence joins TRBV27 and TRBJ2-1; D call uncertain. CDR3 coding DNA: TGTGCCAGCAGTTCGACCCTACGTCCCTTTTACAATGAGCAGTTCTTC. Its translation: CASSSTLRPFYNEQFF.